The rows below give T cell receptor beta chains drawn from one sample of a study of T-cell reconstitution after alpha-beta-depleted transplantation in children. TCRdb independently ran MiXCR on the PCR reads; one entry per CDR3 protein. The sample carries over 400,000 distinct CDR3 sequences, roughly an eighth recorded once. The input for sequencing was PBMCs from the stem cell graft donor, taken from the stem cell graft. These TCRs come from a human donor who donated a stem cell graft to a child with combined immunodeficiency. Both conserved end residues are part of each CDR3. Each record gives: J gene, V gene, clone size, D gene, CDR3 DNA, CDR3 protein. D genes are given only for firm matches. Clone size appears in some rows only: once, few, many, or a class for an expanded clone.

TRBJ2-1 TRBV12-3/TRBV12-4 . . TGTGCCAGCAGGGAAGTAACAGGGTGGAATGAGCAGTTCTTC CASREVTGWNEQFF
TRBJ2-7 TRBV5-1 few TRBD2 TGCGCCAGCAGCTGGGGGGGACTAGCGGCCTACGAGCAGTACTTC CASSWGGLAAYEQYF
TRBJ2-7 TRBV5-1 . TRBD1 TGCGCCAGCAGGGCGGGACAGGTGAGCTCCTACGAGCAGTACTTC CASRAGQVSSYEQYF
TRBJ2-1 TRBV25-1 . TRBD2 TGTGCCAGCAGTGAATATTTGGGACTAGCGGGGGGCGATGAGCAGTTCTTC CASSEYLGLAGGDEQFF
TRBJ2-7 TRBV29-1 many . TGCAGCGTGTACCCGCTAGGCAGCTACGAGCAGTACTTC CSVYPLGSYEQYF
TRBJ1-1 TRBV11-3 . . TGTGCCAGCAGCCGACGGGTCACACTGAACACTGAAGCTTTCTTT CASSRRVTLNTEAFF
TRBJ1-2 TRBV5-1 many . TGCGCCAGCAGCTTGGCAGAGGGGATTGATGGCTACACCTTC CASSLAEGIDGYTF
TRBJ2-7 TRBV5-1 . . TGCGCCAGCAGCTTGGGGGGCGCGGTCTCCTACGAGCAGTACTTC CASSLGGAVSYEQYF
TRBJ1-1 TRBV12-3/TRBV12-4 many . TGTGCCAGCAGTTTACGGAGCGGCACTGAAGCTTTCTTT CASSLRSGTEAFF
TRBJ1-1 TRBV11-2 . . TGTGCCAGCAGCTTTGGGGGGACGAACACTGAAGCTTTCTTT CASSFGGTNTEAFF
TRBJ2-7 TRBV4-3 few TRBD2 TGCGCCAGCAGCCAAAAACTAGCGGGGTCCTACGAGCAGTACTTC CASSQKLAGSYEQYF
TRBJ2-1 TRBV28 many TRBD1 TGTGCCAGCAGTAGGACAGGGTTCAGCTCCTACAATGAGCAGTTCTTC CASSRTGFSSYNEQFF
TRBJ2-5 TRBV12-3/TRBV12-4 many TRBD2 TGTGCCAGCAGCCTAACTAGCGGGGGTGGGGAGACCCAGTACTTC CASSLTSGGGETQYF
TRBJ2-1 TRBV7-2 many TRBD2 TGTGCCAGCAGCTTAGGACTAGCGGGAGAAGGGGAGCAGTTCTTC CASSLGLAGEGEQFF
TRBJ2-7 TRBV7-2 many TRBD2 TGTGCCAGCAGCTCACCGGGACTAGCTTACGAGCAGTACTTC CASSSPGLAYEQYF
TRBJ1-6 TRBV12-3/TRBV12-4 . . TGTGCCAGCAGTTTGCAGGGGCAGAATTCACCCCTCCACTTT CASSLQGQNSPLHF
TRBJ2-7 TRBV6-1 . TRBD1 TGTGCCAGCAGCCGCGACAGGGTGGGGAACGAGCAGTACTTC CASSRDRVGNEQYF
TRBJ2-7 TRBV24-1 many . TGTGCCACCAGTGATGGCGGCTACTCCTACGAGCAGTACTTC CATSDGGYSYEQYF
TRBJ2-1 TRBV30 . . TGTGCCTGGAAACGGCAGAACTCCTACAATGAGCAGTTCTTC CAWKRQNSYNEQFF
TRBJ2-3 TRBV25-1 many . TGTGCCAGCTCCCGCCGCGGCCCTAGCACAGATACTCAGTATTTT CASSRRGPSTDTQYF
TRBJ2-2 TRBV5-6 many . TGTGCCAGCACTCTTTCACGGCGCGCGTACACCGGGGAGCTGTTTTTT CASTLSRRAYTGELFF
TRBJ2-1 TRBV7-9 . . TGTGCCAGCAGCTTAGCGAACAGAGACAATGAGCAGTTCTTC CASSLANRDNEQFF
TRBJ2-5 TRBV5-5 . TRBD2 TGTGCCAGCAGCTTGTCGGGAGGGCCTAGGTTCTTC CASSLSGGPRFF
TRBJ2-7 TRBV5-1 . . TGCGCCAGCAGCTTGGATATAGGAAGCTCCTACGAGCAGTACTTC CASSLDIGSSYEQYF
TRBJ2-7 TRBV5-4 . . TGTGCCAGCAGCACAAAAAGCGGGCTTAGCTCCTACGAGCAGTACTTC CASSTKSGLSSYEQYF
TRBJ2-7 TRBV25-1 few . TGTGCCAGCAGTGGGTTCAGGGGAAACTCCTACGAGCAGTACTTC CASSGFRGNSYEQYF
TRBJ2-1 TRBV20-1 many . TGCAGTGCTAGAGTAGGTGGGCGGGACTCCTACAATGAGCAGTTCTTC CSARVGGRDSYNEQFF
TRBJ2-1 TRBV19 . TRBD2 TGTGCCAGTAGTCTAACACTAGCGGTAACCTACAATGAGCAGTTCTTC CASSLTLAVTYNEQFF
TRBJ2-3 TRBV7-9 . . TGTGCCAGCAGCTTGGCTACAGGGTCCGCAGATACGCAGTATTTT CASSLATGSADTQYF
TRBJ2-7 TRBV2 few . TGTGCCAGCCGATCGAGGCACGAGCAGTACTTC CASRSRHEQYF
TRBJ1-2 TRBV5-6 . . TGTGCCAGCAGCTTGGGTGGCCTGATCAACTATGGCTACACCTTC CASSLGGLINYGYTF
TRBJ1-1 TRBV5-1 . . TGCGCCAGCAGCTTTATGGTCCAGGAGGAAGCTTTCTTT CASSFMVQEEAFF
TRBJ1-5 TRBV12-3/TRBV12-4 many . TGTGCCAGCAGTCCGGGCCCACCACATCAGCCCCAGCATTTT CASSPGPPHQPQHF
TRBJ2-4 TRBV7-2 many . TGTGCCAGCAGCTTCGGACCAGTAGGAATTCAGTACTTC CASSFGPVGIQYF
TRBJ2-1 TRBV4-1 . TRBD2 TGCGCCAGCAGCCAAGATCTGAGACTAGCGGGAGAAATTGAGCAGTTCTTC CASSQDLRLAGEIEQFF
TRBJ2-7 TRBV7-9 many TRBD2 TGTGCCAGCAGCGCCCGGACTAGCGGGGGCGAGCAGTACTTC CASSARTSGGEQYF
TRBJ1-6 TRBV25-1 many . TGTGCCAGCACGACCAGGGACCGATCACCCCTCCACTTT CASTTRDRSPLHF
TRBJ2-3 TRBV11-3 many . TGTGCCAGCAGCTTATGGGACACAGATACGCAGTATTTT CASSLWDTDTQYF
TRBJ1-6 TRBV12-3/TRBV12-4 few . TGTGCCAGCAGTCCCGGGGGGCTCTATCTTAATTCACCCCTCCACTTT CASSPGGLYLNSPLHF
TRBJ2-2 TRBV7-3 . . TGTGCCAGCAGCTTAGTTGGGGTTGTCAACACCGGGGAGCTGTTTTTT CASSLVGVVNTGELFF
TRBJ1-6 TRBV20-1 . . TGCAGTGCTAGATCATTCGTTGGCAGGGAAGTTCATAATTCACCCCTCCACTTT CSARSFVGREVHNSPLHF
TRBJ2-3 TRBV2 . TRBD1 TGTGCCAGCAGTGATGTCGACAGGGGGCTGGTATGGGATACGCAGTATTTT CASSDVDRGLVWDTQYF
TRBJ2-7 TRBV30 . TRBD2 TGTGCCTGGAGTGGGGACTACTACGAGCAGTACTTC CAWSGDYYEQYF
TRBJ1-1 TRBV4-3 many . TGCGCCAGCAGCCTAGCAACACCCACCGAAGCTTTCTTT CASSLATPTEAFF
TRBJ2-1 TRBV28 many . TGTGCCAGCAGGTTCGGGGGAAGCTCCTACAATGAGCAGTTCTTC CASRFGGSSYNEQFF
TRBJ1-2 TRBV9 few . TGTGCCAGCAGCGTGGCTACAGAGAACTATGGCTACACCTTC CASSVATENYGYTF
TRBJ2-1 TRBV10-3 many . TGTGCCATCAGTGAGGGGCTCTACGGCCACAATGAGCAGTTCTTC CAISEGLYGHNEQFF
TRBJ2-1 TRBV6-4 many . TGTGCCAGCAGTGAGCGGGATTACAATGAGCAGTTCTTC CASSERDYNEQFF
TRBJ2-2 TRBV12-3/TRBV12-4 few . TGTGCCAGCTGGGGCACCGGGGAGCTGTTTTTT CASWGTGELFF
TRBJ2-1 TRBV29-1 many TRBD2 TGCAGCGTTGTGACGGGGGGAAACAATGAGCAGTTCTTC CSVVTGGNNEQFF